One sample yielded the 21 T cell receptor beta chains listed below, sequenced in a study. TCRdb reprocessed the 5' RACE reads with MiXCR, giving one entry per CDR3 protein. The data contain about 9,800 distinct CDR3 sequences, more than 20% of them singletons. Treg sorting used a CD4+CD25+CD127-/low gate. Sequencing was carried out using Tregs sorted from blood. The receptors here all came from a female donor with breast cancer.

Many counts were recorded for this clonotype. The chain recombines TRBV20-1 with TRBJ2-2; D might be TRBD2 (5 bases). This CDR3 is built from 14 residues. Germline-derived CDR1 and CDR2 are DFQATT and SNEGSKA (reference sequence). Trimming removed 6 bases from V and 7 bases from J, with 18 bases in between. CDR3 amino acids: CSAWRVGSIGELFF. CDR3 bases: TGCAGTGCGTGGCGGGTAGGGAGCATCGGGGAGCTGTTTTTT.

On this clonotype: One end of the junction varies from germline; a read error may be responsible. The J gene is TRBJ2-1, the V gene TRBV20-1; the match to TRBD2 covers 13 bases. CDR1 is DFQATT and CDR2 is SNEGSKA in the germline V gene (reference sequence). The CDR3 totals 11 residues. Here the CDR3 reads CSASGLAGPSF. Here the CDR3 DNA reads TGCAGTGCTTCGGGACTAGCGGGGCCATCCTTC.

By share of the sample, this clonotype is medium-sized. This chain connects TRBV5-1 to TRBJ2-1; D remains unclear. Trimming cost V 5 bases and J 5 bases, with 8 bases left between them. Germline lookup yields CDR1 SGHRS and CDR2 YFSETQ. The CDR3 extends over 12 amino acids. The CDR3 DNA follows: TGCGCCAGCAGGGTGGGGAACAATGAGCAGTTCTTC. Translated, it gives CASRVGNNEQFF.

As to this clonotype: A single base separates this from a much larger clone, so it may be a read error. This chain links TRBV7-9 with TRBJ1-3; the D is unclear. Per germline, CDR1 SEHNR and CDR2 FQNEAQ (reference sequence). This CDR3 region has 12 residues. CDR3 region: CASRASTNTIHF. The CDR3 DNA reads TGTGCCAGCAGAGCCTCGACTAACACCATACATTTT.

This clonotype is deemed medium-sized. CDR3 residues: CASSLQETQYF. The DNA for the CDR3 is TGTGCCAGCAGCCTCCAAGAGACCCAGTACTTC. The chain couples TRBV7-6 to TRBJ2-5; D is undetermined. The CDR3 runs 11 residues. CDR1 is SGHVS, CDR2 FNYEAQ, per germline. Deletions cut 5 bases from V and 1 base from J, with 2 bases between. Drawing the rest from reference TRBV7-6 and TRBJ2-5, the complete variable domain is GAGVSQSPRYKVTKRGQDVALRCDPISGHVSLYWYRQALGQGPEFLTYFNYEAQQDKSGLPNDRFSAERPEGSISTLTIQRTEQRDSAMYRCASSLQETQYFGPGTRLLVL.

This clonotype is judged medium-sized. The V call is TRBV25-1, the J call TRBJ2-7; D might be TRBD1 (6 bases). V lost 6 bases and J lost 3, with 15 bases in between. This CDR3 is built from 14 residues. CDR1 is MGHDK, CDR2 SYGVNS, per germline. The CDR3 sequence: CASRNTGPDYEQYF. The CDR3 nucleotides read TGTGCCAGCAGGAACACAGGGCCTGACTACGAGCAGTACTTC.

To note about this clonotype: A much larger clone lies one base from this, so it may be a read error. The CDR3 loop reads CASSLGQGQSTEAFF. CDR3 coding DNA: TGTGCCAGCAGCTTAGGGCAGGGCCAGAGCACTGAAGCTTTCTTT. The chain joins TRBV7-8 to TRBJ1-1; the D gene is possibly TRBD1 (5 bases). V was shortened by 1 base and J by 4 bases, with 13 bases between the two germline ends. There are 15 residues in the CDR3. Germline-derived CDR1 and CDR2 are SGHVS and FQNEAQ. Full variable domain (outside the CDR3, taken from reference TRBV7-8 and TRBJ1-1): GAGVSQSPRYKVAKRGQDVALRCDPISGHVSLFWYQQALGQGPEFLTYFQNEAQLDKSGLPSDRFFAERPEGSVSTLKIQRTQQEDSAVYLCASSLGQGQSTEAFFGQGTRLTVV.

This clonotype was seen a handful of times. CDR3 region: CATSRDGSRAGKTQYF. The CDR3 DNA follows: TGTGCCACCAGCAGAGATGGTTCTCGGGCTGGAAAGACCCAGTACTTC. The chain uses TRBV15 and TRBJ2-5; D is undetermined. Germline lookup yields CDR1 LNHNV and CDR2 YYDKDF (reference sequence). The CDR3 has 16 amino acids. V lost 0 bases and J 6 bases, leaving 17 bases between the germline ends.

This clonotype was counted ten times or more. The chain uses TRBV27 and TRBJ2-6, with 9 bases that match TRBD2. CDR1 MNHEY and CDR2 SMNVEV come from the germline V gene (reference sequence). The V and J ends lost 6 bases and 4 bases, in that order; junction bases with no gene match: 10. The CDR3 loop spans 17 amino acids. The CDR3 spells CASSPAGGRAGANVLTF. The CDR3 DNA reads as TGTGCCAGCAGCCCCGCGGGGGGGAGGGCCGGGGCCAACGTCCTGACTTTC.

In its sample, this clonotype was seen once. With a much larger clone just one base away, this may be a read error. The chain has TRBV6-4 and TRBJ1-1; TRBD1 aligns across 7 bases. Looked up from germline, CDR1 is MRHNA and CDR2 is SNTAGT. Trimming at V came to 4 bases and at J to 4 bases, leaving 3 bases not matched to a gene. The CDR3 is made up of 13 amino acids. The CDR3 spells CASSAPGGTEAFF. The CDR3 region has the DNA TGTGCCAGCAGTGCCCCAGGGGGCACTGAAGCTTTCTTT.

This clonotype occurred a few times. A much larger clone differs by one base, so this may be a read error. The rearrangement uses TRBV20-1 and TRBJ1-5, with a possible D match to TRBD1 (6 bases). Looked up from germline, CDR1 is DFQATT and CDR2 is SNEGSKA (reference sequence). V lost 5 bases to trimming and J lost 6 bases, with 14 bases between them. This CDR3 is 13 amino acids long. Written as DNA, the CDR3 is TGCAGTGCTGATCGGGGGGCGGGTCAGCCCCAGCATTTT. It yields the protein CSADRGAGQPQHF.

The chain couples TRBV5-1 to TRBJ1-3; D is ambiguous. Germline values: CDR1 SGHRS, CDR2 YFSETQ. CDR3 size: 15 residues. V lost 1 base and J lost 2, with 10 bases in between. This chain's CDR3 is CASSLLDNTGNTIYF. The CDR3 DNA sequence: TGCGCCAGCAGCTTGTTAGATAACACTGGAAACACCATATATTTT.

By frequency in the sample, this clonotype is medium-sized (0.01 to 0.1%). The chain carries TRBV5-1 and TRBJ2-7; TRBD2 aligns across 8 bases. The CDR3 length is 14 residues. V lost 0 bases and J lost 7; bases outside the gene matches: 6. Germline CDR1 SGHRS, CDR2 YFSETQ. CDR3 amino acids: CASSLGWTSIEQYF. The CDR3 DNA follows: TGCGCCAGCAGCTTGGGTTGGACTAGCATTGAGCAGTACTTC.

This clonotype was counted at least ten times. The CDR3 coding sequence is TGCGCCAGCAGCTCTACAGGGGCCACGAACACTGAAGCTTTCTTT. It codes for CASSSTGATNTEAFF. V usage is TRBV5-1 and J usage is TRBJ1-1; 7 bases fit TRBD1. There are 15 residues in the CDR3. J was trimmed by 1 base and V by 3 bases; bases with no gene match: 6. Germline V gene sequence: CDR1 SGHRS, CDR2 YFSETQ.

By share, this clonotype ranks as medium-sized. V usage is TRBV7-8 and J usage is TRBJ1-5; D is uncertain. Looked up from germline, CDR1 is SGHVS and CDR2 is FQNEAQ. Between the trimmed V and J ends, which lost 1 base and 0 bases, there was a span of 7 bases. The CDR3 loop spans 15 amino acids. This chain's CDR3 is CASSLVGYSNQPQHF. The CDR3 DNA is TGTGCCAGCAGCTTAGTAGGTTATAGCAATCAGCCCCAGCATTTT.

Ten or more counts support this clonotype. The junction shows a germline mismatch at one end, possibly a read error. V is TRBV7-2 and J is TRBJ2-7; D may correspond to TRBD1 or TRBD2 (5 bases each). The CDR3 spans 13 residues. Germline-derived CDR1 and CDR2 are SGHTA and FQGNSA. The CDR3 DNA reads as TGTGCCAGCAGCTTAGATAGGGGAGACAGTGGGGACTTC. Its translation: CASSLDRGDSGDF.

The chain carries TRBV6-6 and TRBJ1-1; D not certain. Deletions cut 10 bases from V and 10 bases from J, with 13 bases between. CDR1 and CDR2 (germline): MNHNY, SVGAGI (reference sequence). The CDR3 spans 10 residues. CDR3 amino acids: CATESVGAFF. CDR3 DNA sequence: TGTGCCACTGAAAGCGTGGGAGCTTTCTTT.

A few counts support this clonotype. A much larger clone differs from this one at a single base, so this may be a read error. The chain has TRBV6-5 and TRBJ1-2, with D possibly TRBD1 on 6 matching bases. The CDR3 is 13 residues long. With 5 bases removed from V and 4 bases from J, the gap between germline ends came to 11 bases. The germline V gene has CDR1 MNHEY and CDR2 SVGAGI. DNA for the CDR3: TGTGCCAGCAGTCCGGGGGCCTCCTATGGCTACACCTTC. Translated: CASSPGASYGYTF.

The V and J genes are TRBV12-3 or TRBV12-4 and TRBJ1-5, with a weak D call TRBD1 (5 bases). Trimming took 3 bases from V and 6 from J, leaving 9 bases between them. This CDR3 spans 13 amino acids. For the CDR3, the DNA is TGTGCCAGCAGTTTCGACAGACCTCAGCCCCAGCATTTT. Protein sequence: CASSFDRPQPQHF.

Note on this clonotype: A much larger clone sits a single nucleotide away, making a read error possible. The gene calls are TRBV6-1 and TRBJ1-2; a possible D gene is TRBD1 (5 bases). The CDR3 consists of 13 residues. In germline, CDR1 is MNHNS, CDR2 SASEGT. Trimming took 3 bases from V and 7 from J, leaving 12 bases between them. Here the CDR3 DNA reads TGTGCCAGCAGTGACCGAGGGGAGGTTGGCTACACCTTC. Its translation: CASSDRGEVGYTF.

This rearrangement joins TRBV5-1 to TRBJ1-2; D possibly corresponds to TRBD1 (6 bases). This CDR3 spans 13 amino acids. CDR1 and CDR2 from the germline V gene are SGHRS and YFSETQ. Between the trimmed V and J ends, which lost 6 bases and 3 bases, there was a span of 12 bases. CDR3 sequence reads: CASNLRTDYGYTF. As DNA, the CDR3 is TGCGCCAGCAACCTACGGACAGACTATGGCTACACCTTC. Supplemented by reference TRBV5-1 and TRBJ1-2, the full variable domain reads KAGVTQTPRYLIKTRGQQVTLSCSPISGHRSVSWYQQTPGQGLQFLFEYFSETQRNKGNFPGRFSGRQFSNSRSEMNVSTLELGDSALYLCASNLRTDYGYTFGSGTRLTVV.